Listed below are T cell receptor beta chains from one sample, sequenced in a study of identical twins. TCRdb reprocessed the 5' RACE reads with MiXCR, giving one entry per CDR3 protein. The sample consists of 650,000 to 750,000 distinct CDR3 sequences, over 20% of them appearing once. These data were also reused for a study on T cells expressing NK-cell markers.

Sequencing was done on a sample of PBMCs. Receptor source: a woman in her late teens or twenties in good health. CDR3s include the opening cysteine and the closing phenylalanine or tryptophan. A D gene is named only where the DNA matches it firmly. Expanded clones are given a class, and other clones once, few, many or no size at all.

>few|TRBJ2-7|NA|TRBV6-5
TGTGCCAGCAGTTCCCTAGCCTCCGGAGACTACGAGCAGTACTTC
CASSSLASGDYEQYF
>NA|TRBJ2-5|TRBD2|TRBV12-3/TRBV12-4
TGTGCCAGCAGTTTGGGGACTAGCGTCGAGACCCAGTACTTC
CASSLGTSVETQYF
>many|TRBJ2-1|NA|TRBV12-3/TRBV12-4
TGTGCCAGCAGTTTGCGGCAGGCTGAGCAGTTCTTC
CASSLRQAEQFF
>NA|TRBJ2-7|TRBD1|TRBV5-1
TGCGCCAGCAGCCAAACAGGGGGTAGCTACGAGCAGTACTTC
CASSQTGGSYEQYF
>many|TRBJ2-3|NA|TRBV20-1
TGCAGTGCTAGTCCCACAGATACGCAGTATTTT
CSASPTDTQYF
>few|TRBJ2-1|NA|TRBV24-1
TGTGCCACCAGTGATAGGGCGGGAAGGGGAGGTGAGCAGTTCTTC
CATSDRAGRGGEQFF
>NA|TRBJ1-1|NA|TRBV9
TGTGCCAGCAGCGTAGCTCCGAACACTGAAGCTTTCTTT
CASSVAPNTEAFF
>many|TRBJ2-5|NA|TRBV20-1
TGCAGTGCTTCCGGAGTAGGGGTTAAGACCCAGTACTTC
CSASGVGVKTQYF
>few|TRBJ1-2|TRBD1|TRBV20-1
TGCAGTGCTAGGGGGGGTCGCGGACAGGCGGGCTACACCTTC
CSARGGRGQAGYTF
>NA|TRBJ2-3|NA|TRBV29-1
TGCAGCGTTAATTTGCAGGGGACAGATACGCAGTATTTT
CSVNLQGTDTQYF
>NA|TRBJ1-5|NA|TRBV12-5
TGTGCTAGTGGTTTGCCCCGGGGCGCTTCAGACCAGCCCCAGCATTTT
CASGLPRGASDQPQHF
>few|TRBJ2-7|NA|TRBV20-1
TGCAGTGCTAGAGGCTGGGACTCCTCCCCGTTCCAGCAGTACTTC
CSARGWDSSPFQQYF